This is a list of T cell receptor beta chains from one sample in a study of blood T cell repertoires in COVID-19. The method was immunoSEQ multiplex PCR; TCRdb's version includes in-frame clones alone and lacks a portion of them. The sample has 200,000 to 250,000 clones; approximately 78% are singletons. Sequenced sample: PBMCs or T cells enriched from blood (not recorded which). Source of these receptors: a man aged 35-49 years who had recovered from COVID-19. The CDR3 runs from the conserved cysteine through the conserved F or W. The order of the fields is clone size, V gene, D gene, J gene, CDR3 DNA, CDR3 protein. A D gene is named only where the DNA matches it firmly. Where a row states a size, it is once, few, many or the class of an expanded clone; other rows omit it.

NA,TRBV24-1,TRBD2,TRBJ2-1,TGTGCCACCAGTGATCATACTAGCGGGAGTTCCAATGAGCAGTTCTTC,CATSDHTSGSSNEQFF
NA,TRBV28,NA,TRBJ1-2,TGTGCCAGCAGTTTAGGCGGTCTCTATGGCTACACCTTC,CASSLGGLYGYTF
NA,TRBV9,TRBD1,TRBJ2-3,TGTGCCAGCAGCGTCCGGACAGGGACAAGCACAGATACGCAGTATTTT,CASSVRTGTSTDTQYF
once,TRBV5-1,TRBD2,TRBJ2-1,TGCGCCAGCAGCTATACTAGCGGATCCTACAATGAGCAGTTCTTC,CASSYTSGSYNEQFF
NA,TRBV10-3,NA,TRBJ2-7,TGTGCCATCAGGCCAGGGGTATCAAACGAGCAGTACTTC,CAIRPGVSNEQYF
few,TRBV7-3,TRBD1,TRBJ2-1,TGTGCCAGCAGCTCCTACAGGGGGCGTGAGCAGTTCTTC,CASSSYRGREQFF
NA,TRBV7-6,NA,TRBJ1-1,TGTGCCAGCAGCCCAAGGTTACGGAGCACTGAAGCTTTCTTT,CASSPRLRSTEAFF
NA,TRBV30,NA,TRBJ1-3,TGTGCCTGGAGCCGGGGTTCCTCTGGAAACACCATATATTTT,CAWSRGSSGNTIYF
NA,TRBV7-8,NA,TRBJ2-6,TGTGCCAGCAGCTTGATGGGCCGCTCTGGGGCCAACGTCCTGACTTTC,CASSLMGRSGANVLTF
few,TRBV11-2,NA,TRBJ2-1,TGTGCCAGCAGGTTTAAGGACCGCCCGGGGGATGAGCAGTTCTTC,CASRFKDRPGDEQFF
NA,TRBV5-1,TRBD2,TRBJ2-1,TGCGCCAGCAGCTTGGGCCTAGCGGGATATGAGCAGTTCTTC,CASSLGLAGYEQFF
few,TRBV11-2,NA,TRBJ1-2,TGTGCCAGCAGCCCAGACATGAACTATGGCTACACCTTC,CASSPDMNYGYTF
NA,TRBV6-5,NA,TRBJ2-5,TGTGCCAGCAGCTTGAGGGTGGACCAAGAGACCCAGTACTTC,CASSLRVDQETQYF